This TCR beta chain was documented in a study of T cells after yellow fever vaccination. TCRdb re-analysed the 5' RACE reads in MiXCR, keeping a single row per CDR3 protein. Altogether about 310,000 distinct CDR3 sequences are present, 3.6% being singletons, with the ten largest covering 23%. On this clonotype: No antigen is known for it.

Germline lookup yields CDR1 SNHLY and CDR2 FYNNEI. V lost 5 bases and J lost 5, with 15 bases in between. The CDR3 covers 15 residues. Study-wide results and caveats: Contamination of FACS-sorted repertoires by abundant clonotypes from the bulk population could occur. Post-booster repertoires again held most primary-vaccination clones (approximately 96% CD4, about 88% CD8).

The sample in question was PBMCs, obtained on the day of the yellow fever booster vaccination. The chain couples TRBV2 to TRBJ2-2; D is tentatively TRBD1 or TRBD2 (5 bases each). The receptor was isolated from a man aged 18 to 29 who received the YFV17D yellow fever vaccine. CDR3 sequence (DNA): TGTGCCAGCAGTCAGCGAGGGCAGGGTACCGGGGAGCTGTTTTTT. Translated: CASSQRGQGTGELFF.